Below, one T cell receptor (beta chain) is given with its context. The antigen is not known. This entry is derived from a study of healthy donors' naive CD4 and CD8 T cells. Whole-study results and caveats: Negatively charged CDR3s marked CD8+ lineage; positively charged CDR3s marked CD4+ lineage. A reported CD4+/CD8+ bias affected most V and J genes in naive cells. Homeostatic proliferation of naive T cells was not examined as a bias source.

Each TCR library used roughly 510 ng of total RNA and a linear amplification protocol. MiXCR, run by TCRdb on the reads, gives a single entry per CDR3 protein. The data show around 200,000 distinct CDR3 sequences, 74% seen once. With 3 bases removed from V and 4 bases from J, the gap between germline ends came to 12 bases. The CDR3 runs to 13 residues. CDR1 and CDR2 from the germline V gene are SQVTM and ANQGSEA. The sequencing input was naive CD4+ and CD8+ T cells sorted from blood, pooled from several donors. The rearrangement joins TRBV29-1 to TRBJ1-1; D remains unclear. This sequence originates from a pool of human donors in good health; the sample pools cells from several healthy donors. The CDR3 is CSVDSPPGTEAFF. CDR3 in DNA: TGCAGCGTTGACTCTCCCCCGGGCACTGAAGCTTTCTTT.